Shown below are 17 T cell receptor beta chains from a single sample sequenced in a study of T cell responses to AZD1222 COVID-19 vaccine. TCRdb's copy holds only in-frame clones and misses some; the assay was immunoSEQ multiplex PCR. The sample lists approximately 110,000 clones; 70% to 90% were seen once. Source: peripheral blood, taken 28 days after the second AZD1222 dose. All receptors come from an adult who received the AZD1222 COVID-19 vaccine.

This clone has just a few counts. V is TRBV5-4 and J is TRBJ2-1; D ambiguous. With 0 bases removed from V and 5 bases from J, the gap between germline ends came to 12 bases. CDR1 and CDR2 from the germline V gene are SGHNT and YYREEE (reference sequence). This CDR3 region has 15 residues. The CDR3 coding sequence is TGTGCCAGCAGCTTGGAGTGGGGAAAACACAATGAGCAGTTCTTC. It is translated as CASSLEWGKHNEQFF.

CDR3 sequence (DNA): TGTGCCTGGACGGAGACTAGCGGGAGGGCGGCCACGCAGTATTTT. Amino acids: CAWTETSGRAATQYF. The chain links TRBV30 to TRBJ2-3; TRBD2 matches 14 bases. The V gene end was trimmed by 4 bases and the J gene end by 9 bases; junction bases not matched to a gene: 9. Germline V gene lookup returns CDR1 GTSNPN and CDR2 SVGIG (reference sequence). CDR3 size: 15 residues.

The chain couples TRBV3-1 (or the pseudogene TRBV3-2) to TRBJ2-2; 16 bases match TRBD2. Germline CDR1 and CDR2: LGHDT and YNNKEL (reference sequence). The CDR3 is made up of 18 amino acids. The V and J ends lost 8 bases and 4 bases, in that order; junction bases with no gene match: 10. The CDR3 protein is CASPSGLAGGPSTGELFF. The DNA of the CDR3 is TGTGCCAGCCCATCGGGACTAGCGGGAGGGCCCAGCACCGGGGAGCTGTTTTTT.

The rearrangement links TRBV28 to TRBJ2-7, with D possibly being TRBD2 (6 bases). CDR1 and CDR2 from the germline V gene are MDHEN and SYDVKM. The CDR3 consists of 16 residues. V was shortened by 4 bases and J by 4 bases, with 20 bases between the two germline ends. CDR3 sequence: CASSSISLGGSYEQYF. The DNA of the CDR3 is TGTGCCAGCAGTTCAATTTCACTAGGAGGGTCGTACGAGCAGTACTTC.

V gene TRBV30 combines with J gene TRBJ2-7; 7 nucleotides agree with TRBD1. The germline V gene encodes CDR1 GTSNPN and CDR2 SVGIG (reference sequence). The CDR3 spans 13 residues. Trimming removed 3 bases from V and 3 bases from J; junction bases left unmatched: 5. DNA for the CDR3: TGTGCCTGGAGCCGGGACAGAAGCTACGAGCAGTACTTC. It translates to CAWSRDRSYEQYF. The full variable domain, with the rest looked up from reference TRBV30 and TRBJ2-7, is SQTIHQWPATLVQPVGSPLSLECTVEGTSNPNLYWYRQAAGRGLQLLFYSVGIGQISSEVPQNLSASRPQDRQFILSSKKLLLSDSGFYLCAWSRDRSYEQYFGPGTRLTVT.

This chain links TRBV24-1 with TRBJ2-3; perhaps D is TRBD1 or TRBD2 (5 bases each). This CDR3 spans 17 amino acids. Germline V gives CDR1 KGHDR, CDR2 SFDVKD. Trimming took off 4 bases at V and 2 bases at J, with 18 bases between the two ends. CDR3 residues: CATSEPRAGRFTDTQYF. For the CDR3, the DNA is TGTGCCACCAGTGAACCCCGCGCAGGGAGATTCACAGATACGCAGTATTTT.

The V and J genes are TRBV11-2 and TRBJ2-1, with TRBD2 matching over 7 bases. The J segment lost 4 bases and the V segment lost 4 bases, leaving 7 bases of the junction unmatched. From germline, CDR1 is SGHAT and CDR2 FQNNGV. This CDR3 contains 15 residues. In nucleotides, the CDR3 is TGTGCCAGCAGCTACACTAGCGCAAGTTACAATGAGCAGTTCTTC. This translates into CASSYTSASYNEQFF.

The V gene is TRBV6-1, the J gene TRBJ2-2; TRBD1 matches at 8 bases. J gave up 7 bases and V 2 bases, and 3 bases lay outside the gene matches. The germline V gene has CDR1 MNHNS and CDR2 SASEGT. The CDR3 has 14 residues. CDR3 loop: CASSERRGLGELFF. The CDR3 nucleotides are TGTGCCAGCAGTGAACGCAGGGGGCTCGGGGAGCTGTTTTTT.

V usage is TRBV12-3 or TRBV12-4 and J usage is TRBJ1-3; no clear D. V shed 5 bases and J shed 3 bases, with 5 bases lying between them. CDR3 size: 12 residues. The CDR3 here is CASSLYGNTIYF. CDR3 DNA sequence: TGTGCCAGCAGTCTTTATGGAAACACCATATATTTT.

V and J are TRBV21-1 and TRBJ1-6. TRBV21-1 is a documented pseudogene. The CDR3 contains 14 residues. CDR3 sequence: CASSNFPYNSPLHF. In DNA form, the CDR3 reads TGTGCCAGCAGCAATTTTCCCTACAATTCACCCCTCCACTTT.

The chain has TRBV7-9 and TRBJ1-2; perhaps TRBD1 as D (6 bases). The CDR3 is made up of 12 amino acids. V gave up 5 bases and J gave up 10 bases, with 14 bases separating them. The germline V gene encodes CDR1 SEHNR and CDR2 FQNEAQ (reference sequence). The CDR3 loop reads CASSPRDIAYTF. CDR3 in DNA: TGTGCCAGCAGCCCTAGGGACATCGCCTACACCTTC.

This clone was seen once. The V call is TRBV6-1, the J call TRBJ2-1; 7 bases align to TRBD2. Losses at the gene ends were 3 bases for V and 5 bases for J; bases not matched to a gene: 10. CDR3 length: 16 amino acids. CDR1 and CDR2 (germline): MNHNS, SASEGT. The CDR3 DNA is TGTGCCAGCAGTGACCCCCTAGCGGTAAGCAACAATGAGCAGTTCTTC. Amino acid sequence: CASSDPLAVSNNEQFF.

This clone was seen a handful of times. V gene TRBV6-5 combines with J gene TRBJ1-3; D call uncertain. CDR1 and CDR2 from the germline V gene are MNHEY and SVGAGI. This CDR3 contains 11 residues. Trimming stripped 6 bases from V and 5 bases from J, with 5 bases between. The CDR3 DNA reads as TGTGCCAGCAGGTACAGAAACACCATATATTTT. Translation: CASRYRNTIYF.

The V call is TRBV7-8, the J call TRBJ1-1; D might be TRBD1 (6 bases). Trimming took 1 base from V and 5 from J, leaving 11 bases between them. Germline CDR1 is SGHVS and CDR2 is FQNEAQ. This CDR3 has 14 amino acids. The CDR3 protein is CASSLEQGNTEAFF. Here the CDR3 DNA reads TGTGCCAGCAGCTTAGAACAGGGTAATACTGAAGCTTTCTTT.

The V gene is TRBV7-9, the J gene TRBJ2-2; 10 positions agree with TRBD2. Unmatched junction bases numbered 5, after V lost 3 bases and J lost 1 base. Germline CDR1 is SEHNR and CDR2 is FQNEAQ (reference sequence). The CDR3 is 17 residues long. This chain's CDR3 is CASSFQTSGQNTGELFF. CDR3 DNA sequence: TGTGCCAGCAGCTTCCAGACTAGCGGGCAGAACACCGGGGAGCTGTTTTTT.

V gene TRBV3-1 (or the pseudogene TRBV3-2) combines with J gene TRBJ2-3, with D unclear. Germline V gene data show CDR1 as LGHDT and CDR2 as YNNKEL (reference sequence). This CDR3 is built from 11 residues. Trimming pared 6 bases from V and 3 bases from J, leaving 4 bases between. The CDR3 spells CASRSTDTQYF. CDR3 DNA sequence: TGTGCCAGCAGGTCTACAGATACGCAGTATTTT.

This clone was seen once. The chain recombines TRBV29-1 with TRBJ2-1; 14 bases agree with TRBD2. The V gene end was trimmed by 7 bases and the J gene end by 3 bases; junction bases not matched to a gene: 2. Germline V CDR1 and CDR2: SQVTM, ANQGSEA. The length of the CDR3 is 14 residues. The CDR3 DNA follows: TGCAGCGGTGGGACTAGCGGGAGCTACAATGAGCAGTTCTTC. It specifies CSGGTSGSYNEQFF.